These 11 T cell receptor beta chains were sequenced from one sample in a study of T-cell reconstitution after alpha-beta-depleted transplantation in children. Preparation of the TCRbeta library used unique molecular identifiers. Each CDR3 protein gets one entry after TCRdb re-called the PCR reads with MiXCR. Of roughly 120,000 distinct CDR3 sequences in the sample, under 13% are singletons; the top ten hold roughly 8%. Sequencing was performed on PBMCs from the stem cell graft donor, taken from the stem cell graft. The source of these receptors is a human donor who donated a stem cell graft to a child with acute lymphoblastic leukemia.

In its sample, this clonotype was seen many times. The chain joins TRBV7-9 to TRBJ2-7; tentatively, D is TRBD1 or TRBD2 (5 bases each). V lost 5 bases, J lost 2 bases, and 13 bases lay in between. Germline V lookup: CDR1 SEHNR, CDR2 FQNEAQ (reference sequence). This CDR3 has 14 amino acids. CDR3 sequence reads: CASSTGTEAYEQYF. The CDR3 DNA follows: TGTGCCAGCAGCACCGGGACGGAGGCCTACGAGCAGTACTTC.

This clonotype turned up a few times. V usage is TRBV7-2 and J usage is TRBJ2-7; maybe TRBD2 (5 bases). Per the germline V gene, CDR1 is SGHTA and CDR2 is FQGNSA. Trimming removed 2 bases at V and 5 bases at J, with 16 bases between. CDR3 length equals 15 residues. The CDR3: CASSLYPGSFHEQYF. The CDR3 DNA reads TGTGCCAGCAGCTTATACCCGGGGAGCTTCCACGAGCAGTACTTC.

The table lists this clonotype with many counts. V usage is TRBV11-2 and J usage is TRBJ2-2; D is unresolved. Germline V lookup: CDR1 SGHAT, CDR2 FQNNGV. With 1 base removed from V and 7 bases from J, the gap between germline ends came to 7 bases. The CDR3 has 13 residues. The CDR3 nucleotides are TGTGCCAGCAGCTTAGGCCCTCGCGGGGAGCTGTTTTTT. Protein product: CASSLGPRGELFF.

The table lists this clonotype with many counts. This chain uses TRBV28 with TRBJ2-7, with 9 bases identical to TRBD2. Germline V lookup: CDR1 MDHEN, CDR2 SYDVKM. J lost 3 bases, V lost 6 bases, and 6 bases had no gene match. The CDR3 is made up of 14 amino acids. In DNA, the CDR3 is TGTGCCAGCAGCGTGGCAGCGGGGGGCTACGAGCAGTACTTC. It encodes CASSVAAGGYEQYF.

There are many counts of this clonotype. This sequence joins TRBV15 and TRBJ2-5; D might be TRBD2 (5 bases). This CDR3 has 16 amino acids. V lost 2 bases and J lost 2, with 15 bases in between. The germline gives CDR1 LNHNV, CDR2 YYDKDF (reference sequence). The CDR3, as DNA: TGTGCCACCAGCAGACCCGGGGATATAGGGCAAGAGACCCAGTACTTC. Translated: CATSRPGDIGQETQYF.

Details on this clonotype: A much larger clone differs by one base, so this may be a read error. J is TRBJ2-7 and V is TRBV20-1; D is unclear. V lost 6 bases and J lost 3, with 18 bases in between. The CDR3 has 14 residues. Germline V gene data show CDR1 as DFQATT and CDR2 as SNEGSKA (reference sequence). The CDR3: CSANHSGQLYEQYF. As DNA, the CDR3 is TGCAGTGCAAATCACAGTGGCCAACTCTACGAGCAGTACTTC.

This clonotype showed up many times. V and J are TRBV7-9 and TRBJ2-5; 7 bases line up with TRBD1. Germline V gene sequence: CDR1 SEHNR, CDR2 FQNEAQ (reference sequence). V was clipped by 4 bases and J by 5 bases; unmatched bases: 10. The CDR3 is 15 amino acids. CDR3 sequence: CASSSRTGTRETQYF. As DNA, the CDR3 is TGTGCCAGCAGCTCCAGGACAGGCACCAGGGAGACCCAGTACTTC. Drawing the rest from reference TRBV7-9 and TRBJ2-5, the complete variable domain is DTGVSQNPRHKITKRGQNVTFRCDPISEHNRLYWYRQTLGQGPEFLTYFQNEAQLEKSRLLSDRFSAERPKGSFSTLEIQRTEQGDSAMYLCASSSRTGTRETQYFGPGTRLLVL.

This clonotype was found many times. The chain links TRBV28 to TRBJ2-2; D not certain. Germline V lookup: CDR1 MDHEN, CDR2 SYDVKM. This CDR3 is 14 amino acids long. V was cut by 3 bases and J by 4 bases, with 9 bases left in between. The CDR3 here is CASSFLSFTGELFF. The CDR3 nucleotides are TGTGCCAGCAGTTTTCTCTCATTCACCGGGGAGCTGTTTTTT.

On this clonotype itself: A much larger clone differs by one base, so this may be a read error. The chain links TRBV27 to TRBJ1-1; no reliable D call. Trimming cost V 5 bases and J 2 bases, with 18 bases left between them. From germline, CDR1 is MNHEY and CDR2 SMNVEV (reference sequence). The CDR3 length is 16 residues. Here the CDR3 DNA reads TGTGCCAGCAGTGATACTGCACTGGGGTTTAACACTGAAGCTTTCTTT. This gives the protein CASSDTALGFNTEAFF.

This clonotype has at least ten counts. The rearrangement uses TRBV12-1 and TRBJ2-5; TRBD2, as called in the table, went unchecked against the DNA. TRBV12-1 is an annotated pseudogene. The CDR3 spans 16 residues. The CDR3: CASSFVAAGMRETQYF. The CDR3, as DNA: TGTGCCAGCAGCTTTGTTGCGGCAGGGATGAGAGAGACCCAGTACTTC.

About this clonotype itself: A clone one base away is much larger, so this may be a read error. The chain carries TRBV7-9 and TRBJ2-3, with 11 nucleotides matching TRBD2. There are 15 residues in the CDR3. CDR1 and CDR2 (germline): SEHNR, FQNEAQ (reference sequence). The CDR3 DNA follows: TGTGCCAGCAGCTTAACGACTAGCGGGAAAGATGCGCAGTATTTT. This codes for CASSLTTSGKDAQYF.